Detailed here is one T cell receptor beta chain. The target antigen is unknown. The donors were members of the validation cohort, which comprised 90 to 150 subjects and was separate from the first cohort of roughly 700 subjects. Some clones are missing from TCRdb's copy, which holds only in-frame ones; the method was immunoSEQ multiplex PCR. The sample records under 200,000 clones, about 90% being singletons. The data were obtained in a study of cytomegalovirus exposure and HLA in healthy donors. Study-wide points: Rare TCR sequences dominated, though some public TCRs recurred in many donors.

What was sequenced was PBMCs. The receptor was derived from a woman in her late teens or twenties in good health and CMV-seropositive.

The CDR3: CASSPSTGLISQPQHF. The CDR3 coding sequence is TGTGCCAGCAGCCCCTCAACAGGGCTTATCAGTCAGCCCCAGCATTTT. The rearrangement uses TRBV7-2 and TRBJ1-5; possible D gene TRBD1, 6 bases. V was shortened by 5 bases and J by 6 bases, with 20 bases between the two germline ends. This CDR3 has 16 amino acids. CDR1 and CDR2 (germline): SGHTA, FQGNSA. Complete variable domain (other parts from reference TRBV7-2 and TRBJ1-5): GAGVSQSPSNKVTEKGKDVELRCDPISGHTALYWYRQSLGQGLEFLIYFQGNSAPDKSGLPSDRFSAERTGGSVSTLTIQRTQQEDSAVYLCASSPSTGLISQPQHFGDGTRLSIL.